The entry below gives a single T cell receptor (beta chain) sequence along with its context. Its antigen remains unknown. In nominal health when sampled, donors likely had unrecorded immune exposures nonetheless. These data are taken from a study of cytomegalovirus exposure and HLA in healthy donors. Germline values: CDR1 LGHNA, CDR2 YSLEER. J was trimmed by 5 bases and V by 0 bases; bases with no gene match: 8. The CDR3 loop spans 17 amino acids. The primer mix had 60 Vbeta and 13 Jbeta primers. The protocol was immunoSEQ multiplex PCR, while the TCRdb copy is restricted to in-frame clones and leaves out a portion. There are 130,000 to 150,000 clones in the sample; roughly 79% occur only once, and approximately 9.7% lies in the top ten. Study results and caveats: Later on, an analysis tied around 17,000 TCR beta sequences to HLA alleles at 0.05 false discovery rate. V- and J-gene trimming in TCR beta was tied to a missense DCLRE1C variant by an analysis performed later. What a later analysis showed was that several of the most significant clusters appeared linked to common viral pathogens.

Source material: PBMCs. The chain employs TRBV4-3 and TRBJ2-3; 10 bases are a match to TRBD2. The receptor comes from a woman aged 55 to 70 in good health and CMV-seropositive. CDR3 in DNA: TGCGCCAGCAGCCAAGATGCACTAGCGGGGACCATAGATACGCAGTATTTT. Translating gives CASSQDALAGTIDTQYF.